The rows below give T cell receptor beta chains drawn from one sample of a study of T cells after yellow fever vaccination. TCRdb independently ran MiXCR on the 5' RACE reads; one entry per CDR3 protein. The sample includes around 140,000 distinct CDR3 sequences, less than 9.5% seen only once; the top ten take roughly 0.73%. The sample was CD4+ T cells sorted from PBMCs, taken 5 days after the yellow fever booster vaccination. The receptors stem from a man younger than 40 who received the YFV17D yellow fever vaccine. Each CDR3 is given with its conserved first and last residue. A D gene is named only where the DNA matches it firmly. Expanded clones are given a class, and other clones once, few, many or no size at all.

size	length	V	D	J	CDR3	DNA
many	15	TRBV3-1	.	TRBJ2-5	CASSQAPRVEETQYF	TGTGCCAGCAGCCAAGCACCCAGGGTTGAAGAGACCCAGTACTTC
many	11	TRBV20-1	.	TRBJ2-7	CINRCSYEQYF	TGCATTAACAGGTGCTCCTACGAGCAGTACTTC
many	13	TRBV6-5	TRBD2	TRBJ2-1	CASSRLAHNEQFF	TGTGCCAGCAGTCGACTAGCGCACAATGAGCAGTTCTTC
many	13	TRBV29-1	TRBD1	TRBJ2-7	CSDTGTGYYEQYF	TGCAGCGATACCGGGACAGGGTACTACGAGCAGTACTTC
few	14	TRBV20-1	.	TRBJ2-7	CSATPRPAAYEQYF	TGCAGTGCGACCCCTAGGCCCGCCGCCTACGAGCAGTACTTC
.	18	TRBV11-2	TRBD1	TRBJ1-1	CASSLLRFGTGGKTEAFF	TGTGCCAGCAGCTTGCTGCGATTCGGGACAGGGGGCAAGACTGAAGCTTTCTTT
few	14	TRBV12-3/TRBV12-4	.	TRBJ1-2	CASSTTVSNYGYTF	TGTGCCAGCAGTACGACGGTCTCTAACTATGGCTACACCTTC
many	12	TRBV7-9	.	TRBJ1-1	CASSSQDGEAFF	TGTGCCAGCAGCTCACAGGACGGTGAAGCTTTCTTT
many	13	TRBV5-1	.	TRBJ2-3	CASSLAGADTQYF	TGCGCCAGCAGCTTGGCGGGCGCAGATACGCAGTATTTT
many	13	TRBV12-3/TRBV12-4	.	TRBJ1-2	CASSPTGNHGYTF	TGTGCCAGCAGTCCTACCGGGAACCATGGCTACACCTTC
many	13	TRBV18	TRBD1	TRBJ1-2	CASSPDREYGYTF	TGTGCCAGCTCGCCTGACAGGGAATATGGCTACACCTTC
.	18	TRBV12-3/TRBV12-4	TRBD1	TRBJ2-5	CAFSTRIIGTGGMETQYF	TGTGCCTTCAGTACCCGGATAATCGGGACAGGGGGAATGGAGACCCAGTACTTC
many	16	TRBV4-3	.	TRBJ2-1	CASSISIGSSYNEQFF	TGCGCCAGCAGCATATCGATCGGGAGCTCCTACAATGAGCAGTTCTTC
many	13	TRBV15	.	TRBJ2-7	CATSRDRVYEQYF	TGTGCCACCAGCAGAGATCGCGTCTACGAGCAGTACTTC
many	13	TRBV6-6	.	TRBJ2-7	CASSYSNWEEQYF	TGTGCCAGCAGTTACTCGAACTGGGAGGAGCAGTACTTC